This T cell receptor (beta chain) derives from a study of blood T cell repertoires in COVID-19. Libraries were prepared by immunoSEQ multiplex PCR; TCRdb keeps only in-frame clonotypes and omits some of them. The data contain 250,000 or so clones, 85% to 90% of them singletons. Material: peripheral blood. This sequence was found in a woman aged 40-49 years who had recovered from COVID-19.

The CDR3 coding sequence is TGTGCCAGCAGCTTCCTGAGCTCCTATAATTCACCCCTCCACTTT. Translated, it gives CASSFLSSYNSPLHF. The rearrangement joins TRBV11-2 to TRBJ1-6; no definite D call. Trimming removed 3 bases at V and 0 bases at J, with 6 bases between. This CDR3 is built from 15 residues. Germline CDR1 SGHAT, CDR2 FQNNGV.